One and the same sample provided the 28 T cell receptor beta chains below, sequenced in a study of shared clonotypes between healthy human individuals. Sequencing used immunoSEQ multiplex PCR; TCRdb keeps in-frame clones, though not all of them. This sample has millions of clones, with more than 80% found just once. Sequenced material: naive CD4+ T cells from PBMCs. Sample subset: CD45RA+ positively selected. Receptor source: a man between 18 and 29 years old in good health. Some clones in this sample may be carry-over from other donors' samples.

This clone showed up just a few times. The rearrangement links TRBV19 to TRBJ1-5, with TRBD1 as a possible D gene (5 bases). The CDR3 sequence is 16 residues long. Between the trimmed V and J ends, which lost 8 bases and 6 bases, there was a span of 23 bases. CDR1 and CDR2 (germline): LNHDA, SQIVND (reference sequence). This CDR3 reads CASSRFTQGLGQPQHF. For the CDR3, the DNA is TGTGCCAGTTCACGCTTTACCCAGGGTTTAGGTCAGCCCCAGCATTTT. Full variable domain (missing parts from reference TRBV19 and TRBJ1-5): DGGITQSPKYLFRKEGQNVTLSCEQNLNHDAMYWYRQDPGQGLRLIYYSQIVNDFQKGDIAEGYSVSREKKESFPLTVTSAQKNPTAFYLCASSRFTQGLGQPQHFGDGTRLSIL.

The chain combines TRBV11-2 with TRBJ2-1; possibly TRBD2 for D (5 bases). Germline CDR1 is SGHAT and CDR2 is FQNNGV. This CDR3 has 12 residues. Between the trimmed V and J ends, which lost 5 bases and 8 bases, there was a span of 10 bases. The CDR3 DNA sequence: TGTGCCAGCAGCGCACCGCGGGATGAGCAGTTCTTC. Its protein product is CASSAPRDEQFF.

The chain combines TRBV27 with TRBJ2-3; no reliable D call. Trimming left V 3 bases short and J 1 base short, with 8 bases between. The CDR3 has 14 amino acids. Germline V gene data show CDR1 as MNHEY and CDR2 as SMNVEV (reference sequence). The DNA of the CDR3 is TGTGCCAGCAGTTTTCTTAGGCGCACAGATACGCAGTATTTT. It specifies CASSFLRRTDTQYF.

This clone was counted a single time. The identical CDR3 is also encoded by other nucleotide sequences in the sample. V usage is TRBV6-5 and J usage is TRBJ2-2; 7 bases agree with TRBD1. CDR1 and CDR2 (germline): MNHEY, SVGAGI. V was clipped by 4 bases and J by 5 bases; unmatched bases: 4. This CDR3 has 14 amino acids. CDR3 DNA: TGTGCCAGCAGTTTTAACAGGGGTACCGGGGAGCTGTTTTTT. This translates into CASSFNRGTGELFF.

This rearrangement joins TRBV28 to TRBJ1-2, with D unclear. V was trimmed by 6 bases and J by 3 bases, leaving 17 bases between them. Germline values: CDR1 MDHEN, CDR2 SYDVKM. This CDR3 is built from 15 residues. The CDR3 DNA follows: TGTGCCAGCAGCCTCACTTATCGGGAACACTATGGCTACACCTTC. This sequence encodes CASSLTYREHYGYTF.

This rearrangement joins TRBV30 to TRBJ1-3; D unclear. V was pared by 5 bases and J by 1 base, with 9 bases between. The CDR3 runs 13 residues. CDR1 and CDR2 from the germline V gene are GTSNPN and SVGIG (reference sequence). The CDR3 loop reads CAWLLGSGNTIYF. DNA of the CDR3: TGTGCCTGGCTCTTAGGTTCTGGAAACACCATATATTTT.

This clone appeared once. This CDR3 is CATKFDPFNTQYF. CDR3 coding DNA: TGTGCCACCAAATTCGACCCTTTTAATACGCAGTATTTT. The chain carries TRBV27 and TRBJ2-3; D not certain. V lost 10 bases to trimming and J lost 7 bases, with 18 bases between them. This CDR3 has 13 amino acids. CDR1 and CDR2 (germline): MNHEY, SMNVEV (reference sequence).

This clone was counted a few times. The genes are TRBV7-9 and TRBJ1-3; D is uncertain. V lost 6 bases and J lost 1, with 4 bases in between. The CDR3 is 12 residues long. Germline values: CDR1 SEHNR, CDR2 FQNEAQ (reference sequence). For the CDR3, the DNA is TGTGCCAGCAGGTCGTCTGGAAACACCATATATTTT. Its translation: CASRSSGNTIYF.

The chain links TRBV7-9 to TRBJ2-4, with TRBD1 identical over 7 bases. The CDR3 loop spans 15 amino acids. V trimming: 3 bases; J trimming: 3 bases; junction bases outside the gene matches: 5. Germline V gene sequence: CDR1 SEHNR, CDR2 FQNEAQ (reference sequence). CDR3 bases: TGTGCCAGCAGCTTGAGACAGGGAATCAAAAACATTCAGTACTTC. Translating it yields CASSLRQGIKNIQYF.

The chain combines TRBV18 with TRBJ2-3, with D maybe TRBD2 (8 bases). Germline V lookup: CDR1 KGHSH, CDR2 LQKENI. V was cut by 6 bases and J by 5 bases, with 15 bases left in between. The CDR3 contains 14 residues. This chain's CDR3 is CASSDRAGGDTQYF. The DNA for the CDR3 is TGTGCCAGCTCTGACAGGGCGGGAGGAGATACGCAGTATTTT.

V is TRBV19 and J is TRBJ2-3; unclear D gene. CDR3 length equals 15 residues. V was trimmed by 3 bases and J by 0 bases, leaving 10 bases between them. From germline, CDR1 is LNHDA and CDR2 SQIVND (reference sequence). The CDR3 reads CASSIRWASTDTQYF. The CDR3 region has the DNA TGTGCCAGTAGTATCAGGTGGGCTAGCACAGATACGCAGTATTTT.

The chain combines TRBV28 with TRBJ1-1, with a possible D match to TRBD1 (6 bases). The CDR3 has 15 residues. The V end lost 5 bases, the J end lost 4 bases, and 17 bases lay between the germline ends. The V gene's germline CDR1 is MDHEN and CDR2 SYDVKM. The CDR3 DNA reads TGTGCCAGCAGTCCCTCTCGTGGGGGCGGCACTGAAGCTTTCTTT. It encodes CASSPSRGGGTEAFF.

The gene calls are TRBV15 and TRBJ2-7; D is ambiguous. Germline-derived CDR1 and CDR2 are LNHNV and YYDKDF (reference sequence). Trimming shortened V by 0 bases and J by 4 bases, and 16 bases separated the two germline ends. The CDR3 totals 16 residues. This CDR3 is CATSRDLWADTYEQYF. The CDR3 DNA reads as TGTGCCACCAGCAGAGATCTTTGGGCAGATACGTACGAGCAGTACTTC.

This clone has only one observation. V gene TRBV5-1 combines with J gene TRBJ2-1, with D hard to call. Trimming pared 3 bases from V and 9 bases from J, leaving 13 bases between. The length of the CDR3 is 13 residues. The germline gives CDR1 SGHRS, CDR2 YFSETQ. CDR3 residues: CASSWEPPGEQFF. CDR3 bases: TGCGCCAGCAGCTGGGAACCTCCGGGTGAGCAGTTCTTC.

This sequence joins TRBV19 and TRBJ2-7; D unresolved. The CDR3 has 13 residues. The germline CDR1 and CDR2 sequences are LNHDA and SQIVND (reference sequence). Trimming removed 1 base at V and 2 bases at J, with 6 bases between. The CDR3 loop reads CASSIVLAYEQYF. The DNA for the CDR3 is TGTGCCAGTAGTATAGTCCTAGCCTACGAGCAGTACTTC.

The V and J genes are TRBV5-1 and TRBJ2-2, with D possibly TRBD2 on 5 matching bases. Deletions cut 0 bases from V and 0 bases from J, with 9 bases between. The CDR3 is 16 amino acids. CDR1 and CDR2 (germline): SGHRS, YFSETQ. For the CDR3, the DNA is TGCGCCAGCAGCTTGGGAGGGTCTGCGAACACCGGGGAGCTGTTTTTT. This sequence encodes CASSLGGSANTGELFF.

The V gene is TRBV5-6, the J gene TRBJ2-7, with D possibly matching TRBD2 (6 bases). CDR1 and CDR2 from the germline V gene are SGHDT and YYEEEE. Trimming removed 3 bases at V and 0 bases at J, with 25 bases between. This CDR3 spans 19 amino acids. The CDR3 protein is CASSSLALAEDPLSYEQYF. The CDR3 DNA reads as TGTGCCAGCAGCTCCCTAGCCTTAGCGGAGGACCCACTCTCCTACGAGCAGTACTTC.

This sequence joins TRBV2 and TRBJ1-1; D gene unclear. V gave up 8 bases and J gave up 5 bases, with 15 bases separating them. This CDR3 is 13 amino acids long. CDR1 and CDR2 from the germline V gene are SNHLY and FYNNEI. The CDR3 nucleotides read TGTGCCAGCCGCCGGACGAGTGGGACTGAAGCTTTCTTT. Translating gives CASRRTSGTEAFF.

As concerns this clone: Other DNA sequences within the sample encode an identical CDR3. The rearrangement joins TRBV18 to TRBJ1-1; TRBD1 is a possible D gene (6 bases). The CDR3 covers 15 residues. The germline gives CDR1 KGHSH, CDR2 LQKENI. The V and J ends lost 6 bases and 0 bases respectively, with 14 bases between them. The CDR3 loop is CASSPGQRMNTEAFF. The CDR3 region has the DNA TGTGCCAGCTCTCCAGGACAGAGAATGAACACTGAAGCTTTCTTT.

The chain is built from TRBV5-1 and TRBJ2-3; TRBD2 matches at 11 bases. The ends lost 5 bases at V and 1 base at J; junction bases unmatched: 12. The CDR3 totals 18 residues. Germline CDR1 SGHRS, CDR2 YFSETQ. The CDR3 region is CASRVTSGIGPRTDTQYF. In DNA, the CDR3 is TGCGCCAGCAGGGTGACTAGCGGGATAGGACCCCGCACAGATACGCAGTATTTT.

The rearrangement links TRBV9 to TRBJ2-7; D gene unclear. Looked up from germline, CDR1 is SGDLS and CDR2 is YYNGEE. Between the trimmed V and J ends, which lost 2 bases and 5 bases, there was a span of 17 bases. CDR3 length: 15 amino acids. The CDR3: CASSVMSAASDEQYF. In DNA form, the CDR3 reads TGTGCCAGCAGCGTTATGTCGGCCGCTTCGGACGAGCAGTACTTC.

Concerning this clone itself: The sample holds other DNA sequences that translate to the same CDR3. The chain joins TRBV20-1 to TRBJ2-1; weak D call: TRBD1 (6 bases). V dropped 4 bases and J dropped 6 bases, with 7 bases sitting between them. Germline V gene sequence: CDR1 DFQATT, CDR2 SNEGSKA (reference sequence). The CDR3 runs to 11 residues. The CDR3 nucleotides are TGCAGTGCTAACAGGGTCAATGAGCAGTTCTTC. This codes for CSANRVNEQFF.

The V call is TRBV11-1, the J call TRBJ2-5, with 10 bases aligning to TRBD1. Germline V gene sequence: CDR1 SGHAT, CDR2 FQDESV (reference sequence). The ends lost 1 base at V and 5 bases at J; junction bases unmatched: 10. This CDR3 spans 17 amino acids. The CDR3 region has the DNA TGTGCCAGCAGCTTAGGGGACAGGGGCGCGGGGGAGGAGACCCAGTACTTC. Translating it yields CASSLGDRGAGEETQYF. Complete variable domain (other parts from reference TRBV11-1 and TRBJ2-5): EAEVAQSPRYKITEKSQAVAFWCDPISGHATLYWYRQILGQGPELLVQFQDESVVDDSQLPKDRFSAERLKGVDSTLKIQPAELGDSAMYLCASSLGDRGAGEETQYFGPGTRLLVL.

CDR3 in DNA: TGTGCCAGCAGCCAAGAGAGGATAAGGGTGGGGAATTCACCCCTCCACTTT. Translating it yields CASSQERIRVGNSPLHF. The chain joins TRBV4-2 to TRBJ1-6; no definite D call. With 0 bases removed from V and 7 bases from J, the gap between germline ends came to 16 bases. The germline V gene encodes CDR1 LGHNA and CDR2 YNFKEQ. The CDR3 is 17 amino acids.

V usage is TRBV2 and J usage is TRBJ1-1; maybe TRBD1 (5 bases). The CDR3 has 14 residues. Trimming removed 4 bases from V and 3 bases from J, with 12 bases in between. CDR1 is SNHLY and CDR2 is FYNNEI in the germline V gene. The CDR3 DNA reads as TGTGCCAGCAGTGTTTGGGGGTTGGACACTGAAGCTTTCTTT. This encodes CASSVWGLDTEAFF.

The genes are TRBV11-2 and TRBJ2-1; D is tentatively TRBD1 or TRBD2 (6 bases each). Germline V gene lookup returns CDR1 SGHAT and CDR2 FQNNGV. The CDR3 extends over 15 amino acids. V lost 1 base and J 5 bases, leaving 12 bases between the germline ends. This CDR3 is CASSLGDRGHNEQFF. CDR3 nucleotide sequence: TGTGCCAGCAGCTTAGGGGACCGGGGGCACAATGAGCAGTTCTTC.

The chain has TRBV19 and TRBJ2-2; D is ambiguous. The CDR3 sequence is 14 residues long. Trimming took off 1 base at V and 3 bases at J, with 6 bases between the two ends. Per the germline V gene, CDR1 is LNHDA and CDR2 is SQIVND (reference sequence). CDR3 nucleotide sequence: TGTGCCAGTAGTATAGTGCATGACACCGGGGAGCTGTTTTTT. This codes for CASSIVHDTGELFF.

The count of this clone is one. This chain connects TRBV2 to TRBJ2-2, with D tentatively TRBD1 (6 bases). Germline CDR1 is SNHLY and CDR2 is FYNNEI. The CDR3 consists of 15 residues. V gave up 0 bases and J gave up 5 bases, with 10 bases separating them. The CDR3 is CASSEAGAMTGELFF. CDR3 in DNA: TGTGCCAGCAGTGAAGCGGGGGCTATGACCGGGGAGCTGTTTTTT.